The 26 T cell receptor beta chains presented below share a single source sample, sequenced in a study of T cells after yellow fever vaccination. Each CDR3 protein is one row after TCRdb ran MiXCR on the 5' RACE reads. The table shows around 320,000 distinct CDR3 sequences, with approximately 4% occurring only once. The source was PBMCs, collected 15 days after the yellow fever booster vaccination. These receptors were collected from a man aged 18 to 35 who received the YFV17D yellow fever vaccine.

This clonotype was seen many times. As DNA, the CDR3 is TGTGCCAGCAGTTACTCGGCTAGCACAGATACGCAGTATTTT. Translating gives CASSYSASTDTQYF. This chain uses TRBV6-5 with TRBJ2-3; the D is unclear. The V gene lost 0 bases and the J gene lost 0 bases, with 4 bases spanning the gap. The CDR3 is 14 residues long. Germline V CDR1 and CDR2: MNHEY, SVGAGI.

This clonotype has ten or more counts. The V gene is TRBV10-3, the J gene TRBJ2-7, with D perhaps being TRBD1 or TRBD2 (5 bases each). Trimming took off 7 bases at V and 3 bases at J, with 16 bases between the two ends. The CDR3 sequence is 14 residues long. In germline, CDR1 is ENHRY, CDR2 SYGVKD. In DNA, the CDR3 is TGTGCCATCACCCGGGACGGACCGCGCTACGAGCAGTACTTC. It yields the protein CAITRDGPRYEQYF.

The V and J genes are TRBV9 and TRBJ2-7; possibly TRBD1 for D (6 bases). This CDR3 has 15 amino acids. The germline CDR1 and CDR2 sequences are SGDLS and YYNGEE. V lost 4 bases, J lost 2 bases, and 16 bases lay in between. The CDR3 spells CASSPRDIQTYEQYF. The CDR3 DNA sequence: TGTGCCAGCAGCCCCCGGGACATCCAAACCTACGAGCAGTACTTC.

The V gene is TRBV4-1, the J gene TRBJ1-6; D is possibly TRBD1 (5 bases). Deletions cut 4 bases from V and 9 bases from J, with 13 bases between. The CDR3 is 14 residues long. Germline CDR1 is MGHRA and CDR2 is YSYEKL. CDR3 region: CASSPRGVTSPLHF. Here the CDR3 DNA reads TGCGCCAGCAGCCCCCGGGGGGTTACTTCACCCCTCCACTTT.

The rearrangement uses TRBV7-8 and TRBJ2-7; D perhaps matches TRBD1 (5 bases). The CDR3 contains 11 residues. The V and J ends lost 5 bases and 7 bases respectively, with 9 bases between them. The germline CDR1 and CDR2 sequences are SGHVS and FQNEAQ. CDR3 loop: CASSGRQEQYF. For the CDR3, the DNA is TGTGCCAGCAGCGGGCGACAGGAGCAGTACTTC.

This clonotype occurred many times. The chain employs TRBV12-3 or TRBV12-4 and TRBJ2-2; D may match TRBD1 or TRBD2 (6 bases each). The CDR3 covers 15 residues. Deletions cut 5 bases from V and 7 bases from J, with 17 bases between. This CDR3 is CASSLVQGAGGELFF. CDR3 DNA sequence: TGTGCCAGCAGTCTCGTACAGGGAGCGGGCGGGGAGCTGTTTTTT.

This clonotype occurred a few times. The chain uses TRBV5-1 and TRBJ1-6; tentatively, D is TRBD1 (6 bases). Germline V CDR1 and CDR2: SGHRS, YFSETQ. This CDR3 has 14 residues. The V end was cut by 4 bases, the J end by 7 bases, with 12 bases between. The chain's CDR3 is CASSAGVPNSPLHF. The CDR3 DNA is TGCGCCAGCAGCGCAGGGGTACCCAATTCACCCCTCCACTTT. Full variable domain (outside the CDR3, taken from reference TRBV5-1 and TRBJ1-6): KAGVTQTPRYLIKTRGQQVTLSCSPISGHRSVSWYQQTPGQGLQFLFEYFSETQRNKGNFPGRFSGRQFSNSRSEMNVSTLELGDSALYLCASSAGVPNSPLHFGNGTRLTVT.

V and J are TRBV18 and TRBJ1-1, with 7 bases aligning to TRBD1. Trimming removed 1 base from V and 1 base from J; junction bases left unmatched: 3. CDR1 is KGHSH, CDR2 LQKENI, per germline. The CDR3 contains 15 residues. CDR3 bases: TGTGCCAGCTCACCACAGGGGGCACCGAACACTGAAGCTTTCTTT. Encoded protein: CASSPQGAPNTEAFF.

The V and J genes are TRBV27 and TRBJ2-6; 7 bases are a match to TRBD1. Germline CDR1 and CDR2: MNHEY and SMNVEV (reference sequence). After removal of 6 bases from V and 1 base from J, the junction contained 12 bases not matched to a gene. The CDR3 has 18 residues. The DNA of the CDR3 is TGTGCCAGCAGCTCCTACTTGGGACAGCTATCTGGGGCCAACGTCCTGACTTTC. Translation: CASSSYLGQLSGANVLTF.

This clonotype has a handful of counts. The V call is TRBV7-3, the J call TRBJ2-6; D unresolved. Trimming pared 0 bases from V and 0 bases from J, leaving 3 bases between. The CDR3 has 15 amino acids. Germline values: CDR1 SGHTA, CDR2 FQGTGA. The CDR3, as DNA: TGTGCCAGCAGCTTAACTTTCTCTGGGGCCAACGTCCTGACTTTC. As protein: CASSLTFSGANVLTF. Filled out from reference TRBV7-3 and TRBJ2-6, the complete variable domain reads GAGVSQTPSNKVTEKGKYVELRCDPISGHTALYWYRQSLGQGPEFLIYFQGTGAADDSGLPNDRFFAVRPEGSVSTLKIQRTERGDSAVYLCASSLTFSGANVLTFGAGSRLTVL.

This clonotype was counted many times. This chain links TRBV7-6 with TRBJ1-6; D is unresolved. CDR3 length equals 14 residues. V shed 5 bases and J shed 7 bases, with 12 bases lying between them. Germline V gene sequence: CDR1 SGHVS, CDR2 FNYEAQ. The CDR3 reads CASSQQGRNSPLHF. CDR3 DNA sequence: TGTGCCAGCAGCCAGCAAGGGAGGAATTCACCCCTCCACTTT.

This chain links TRBV12-3 or TRBV12-4 with TRBJ1-2; D gene unclear. Between the trimmed V and J ends, which lost 2 bases and 6 bases, there was a span of 7 bases. The CDR3 contains 12 residues. Here the CDR3 DNA reads TGTGCCAGCAGTTTAATGGCGGATGGCTACACCTTC. This sequence encodes CASSLMADGYTF.

In this sample, this clonotype turned up a few times. The genes are TRBV2 and TRBJ1-6, with D tentatively TRBD1 (6 bases). In germline, CDR1 is SNHLY, CDR2 FYNNEI. V lost 4 bases and J 6 bases, leaving 13 bases between the germline ends. The CDR3 is 15 amino acids. The CDR3 DNA follows: TGTGCCAGCAGTGTAGTGGGGGGGCCTAATTCACCCCTCCACTTT. This sequence encodes CASSVVGGPNSPLHF.

The chain uses TRBV18 and TRBJ2-7, with D uncertain. The CDR3 loop spans 14 amino acids. V was shortened by 2 bases and J by 4 bases, with 12 bases between the two germline ends. Germline CDR1 is KGHSH and CDR2 is LQKENI. The CDR3 nucleotides read TGTGCCAGCTCACCAATGGTGGAAATTTACGAGCAGTACTTC. Protein sequence: CASSPMVEIYEQYF.

This clonotype was recorded at least ten times. The chain uses TRBV18 and TRBJ2-3; maybe TRBD2 (6 bases). The germline V gene encodes CDR1 KGHSH and CDR2 LQKENI. The CDR3 has 14 residues. The V end was cut by 3 bases, the J end by 3 bases, with 10 bases between. The CDR3 protein is CASSPREETDTQYF. The CDR3 region has the DNA TGTGCCAGCTCACCGAGGGAGGAGACAGATACGCAGTATTTT.

This clonotype was counted ten times or more. The chain links TRBV7-6 to TRBJ1-1; D ambiguous. The CDR3 extends over 14 amino acids. Between the trimmed V and J ends, which lost 3 bases and 1 base, there was a span of 9 bases. Germline loops: CDR1 SGHVS, CDR2 FNYEAQ. The DNA for the CDR3 is TGTGCCAGCAGCTTGTGGGGATGGAACACTGAAGCTTTCTTT. As protein: CASSLWGWNTEAFF. Full variable domain (missing parts from reference TRBV7-6 and TRBJ1-1): GAGVSQSPRYKVTKRGQDVALRCDPISGHVSLYWYRQALGQGPEFLTYFNYEAQQDKSGLPNDRFSAERPEGSISTLTIQRTEQRDSAMYRCASSLWGWNTEAFFGQGTRLTVV.

The V and J genes are TRBV18 and TRBJ2-3, with D uncertain. CDR3 size: 16 residues. Germline values: CDR1 KGHSH, CDR2 LQKENI. V was shortened by 3 bases and J by 1 base, with 14 bases between the two germline ends. The CDR3 here is CASSPSPRRRTDTQYF. CDR3 in DNA: TGTGCCAGCTCACCTAGTCCCAGGCGGCGCACAGATACGCAGTATTTT.

As regards this clonotype: A junction boundary mismatches the germline segment, possibly from a read error. The V and J genes are TRBV9 and TRBJ2-2; weak D call: TRBD2 (6 bases). The CDR3 has 16 residues. CDR1 is SGDLS and CDR2 is YYNGEE in the germline V gene. In DNA form, the CDR3 reads TGTGCCAGCAGCGCGGCCGGGACTCCGAACGCCGGGGAGCTGTTTTTT. Residues: CASSAAGTPNAGELFF. The full variable domain, its missing parts supplied by reference TRBV9 and TRBJ2-2, is DSGVTQTPKHLITATGQRVTLRCSPRSGDLSVYWYQQSLDQGLQFLIQYYNGEERAKGNILERFSAQQFPDLHSELNLSSLELGDSALYFCASSAAGTPNAGELFFGEGSRLTVL.

Ten or more counts support this clonotype. The genes are TRBV3-1 and TRBJ2-1, with D possibly matching TRBD1 (6 bases). The V end was cut by 8 bases, the J end by 0 bases, with 14 bases between. This CDR3 has 15 amino acids. Germline loops: CDR1 LGHDT, CDR2 YNNKEL (reference sequence). CDR3 loop: CASGRGAGSYNEQFF. CDR3 sequence (DNA): TGTGCCAGCGGCAGGGGAGCCGGCTCCTACAATGAGCAGTTCTTC.

The chain combines TRBV29-1 with TRBJ2-4; tentatively, D is TRBD2 (6 bases). This CDR3 contains 14 residues. V gave up 4 bases and J gave up 0 bases, with 10 bases separating them. Germline V CDR1 and CDR2: SQVTM, ANQGSEA. This chain's CDR3 is CSVVGGIAKNIQYF. The CDR3 region has the DNA TGCAGCGTTGTTGGGGGGATAGCCAAAAACATTCAGTACTTC. The full variable domain, in which reference TRBV29-1 and TRBJ2-4 provide the parts outside the CDR3, is SAVISQKPSRDICQRGTSLTIQCQVDSQVTMMFWYRQQPGQSLTLIATANQGSEATYESGFVIDKFPISRPNLTFSTLTVSNMSPEDSSIYLCSVVGGIAKNIQYFGAGTRLSVL.

The chain joins TRBV4-1 to TRBJ1-1, with TRBD1 as a possible D gene (5 bases). Germline V CDR1 and CDR2: MGHRA, YSYEKL. CDR3 length: 16 amino acids. V lost 1 base to trimming and J lost 1 base, with 13 bases between them. The CDR3 loop is CASSQVGDQGNTEAFF. The CDR3 coding sequence is TGCGCCAGCAGCCAAGTGGGGGACCAGGGGAACACTGAAGCTTTCTTT.

The table lists this clonotype with many counts. The chain links TRBV12-3 or TRBV12-4 to TRBJ1-3; TRBD1 is a possible D gene (5 bases). This CDR3 is built from 16 residues. Trimming stripped 2 bases from V and 0 bases from J, with 11 bases between. The CDR3 sequence is CASSLRGAGSGNTIYF. The CDR3 DNA sequence: TGTGCCAGCAGTTTAAGAGGGGCCGGCTCTGGAAACACCATATATTTT.

This clonotype was seen only a few times. This chain uses TRBV14 with TRBJ2-5; possibly TRBD1 for D (5 bases). Trimming removed 3 bases at V and 5 bases at J, with 7 bases between. CDR1 and CDR2 (germline): SGHDN, FVKESK. The length of the CDR3 is 12 residues. The CDR3 DNA reads as TGTGCCAGCAGCCAGTCAGGGGAGACCCAGTACTTC. Protein: CASSQSGETQYF.

This clonotype was recorded a few times. J is TRBJ1-6 and V is TRBV6-1; D gene unclear. CDR1 is MNHNS, CDR2 SASEGT, per germline. The CDR3 totals 14 residues. V was shortened by 6 bases and J by 2 bases, with 8 bases between the two germline ends. The CDR3 region has the DNA TGTGCCAGCAGCACAGTAGCCTATAATTCACCCCTCCACTTT. Protein: CASSTVAYNSPLHF.

This clonotype was picked up many times. The V and J genes are TRBV25-1 and TRBJ2-2; the D gene is possibly TRBD1 (6 bases). This CDR3 has 15 amino acids. Germline V gene data show CDR1 as MGHDK and CDR2 as SYGVNS. The V end lost 2 bases, the J end lost 5 bases, and 12 bases lay between the germline ends. The CDR3 DNA follows: TGTGCCAGCAGTGAACCAGGGGAGAATACCGGGGAGCTGTTTTTT. This encodes CASSEPGENTGELFF.

This clonotype was seen repeatedly, ten times or more. J is TRBJ1-5 and V is TRBV6-5; TRBD1 agrees at 9 bases. The CDR3 is 15 amino acids. V shed 3 bases and J 7 bases; nucleotides not matched to a gene: 7. CDR1 MNHEY and CDR2 SVGAGI come from the germline V gene. The CDR3 spells CASSYSDRGEQPQHF. The CDR3 DNA follows: TGTGCCAGCAGTTATTCGGACAGGGGAGAACAGCCCCAGCATTTT.